What follows are 32 T cell receptor beta chains derived from one specimen sequenced in a study of blood T cell repertoires in COVID-19. Using immunoSEQ multiplex PCR, the repertoire was profiled, and TCRdb retains in-frame clones only, with some absent. Of some 90,000 clones in the sample, about 90% are singletons; the top ten hold less than 3%. Material: peripheral blood. These receptors were taken from a man between 50 and 59 years old with COVID-19, enrolled during active disease.

This sequence joins TRBV27 and TRBJ1-1; 9 nucleotides line up with TRBD1. Germline V lookup: CDR1 MNHEY, CDR2 SMNVEV (reference sequence). Trimming at V came to 2 bases and at J to 3 bases, leaving 7 bases not matched to a gene. This CDR3 is 16 amino acids long. CDR3: CASSLGRGQGYTEAFF. CDR3 DNA: TGTGCCAGCAGTTTAGGTAGGGGACAGGGATACACTGAAGCTTTCTTT.

The chain links TRBV5-1 to TRBJ1-1; 7 bases align to TRBD1. The J segment lost 1 base and the V segment lost 4 bases, leaving 7 bases of the junction unmatched. This CDR3 contains 15 residues. In germline, CDR1 is SGHRS, CDR2 YFSETQ. In DNA form, the CDR3 reads TGCGCCAGCAGCCCAGGGGGACCAGAGAACACTGAAGCTTTCTTT. Translated: CASSPGGPENTEAFF.

This rearrangement joins TRBV5-6 to TRBJ1-5; tentative D call: TRBD1 (5 bases). In germline, CDR1 is SGHDT, CDR2 YYEEEE. This CDR3 is built from 14 residues. Trimming shortened V by 0 bases and J by 4 bases, and 8 bases separated the two germline ends. In DNA form, the CDR3 reads TGTGCCAGCAGCTTGGGGGGGGTTAATCAGCCCCAGCATTTT. Translation: CASSLGGVNQPQHF.

The V and J genes are TRBV9 and TRBJ1-5, with no clear D. This CDR3 is 15 amino acids long. Deletions cut 5 bases from V and 2 bases from J, with 14 bases between. CDR1 is SGDLS, CDR2 YYNGEE, per germline. The CDR3 is CASSAGALGNQPQHF. CDR3 in DNA: TGTGCCAGCAGTGCGGGAGCCTTAGGCAATCAGCCCCAGCATTTT.

As to this clone: The same CDR3 also results from other DNA sequences found in this sample. V usage is TRBV27 and J usage is TRBJ1-5; no clear D gene. The germline gives CDR1 MNHEY, CDR2 SMNVEV (reference sequence). This CDR3 has 15 residues. Trimming pared 7 bases from V and 0 bases from J, leaving 13 bases between. CDR3 in amino acids: CASTPGFSSNQPQHF. The CDR3 DNA sequence: TGTGCCAGCACTCCGGGGTTCTCTAGCAATCAGCCCCAGCATTTT.

The rearrangement links TRBV4-2 to TRBJ2-5; 10 nucleotides agree with TRBD1. Germline V lookup: CDR1 LGHNA, CDR2 YNFKEQ. The V gene end was trimmed by 5 bases and the J gene end by 2 bases; junction bases not matched to a gene: 5. The CDR3 is made up of 15 amino acids. The CDR3 sequence: CASSSDRGRQETQYF. In DNA form, the CDR3 reads TGTGCCAGCAGCTCTGACAGGGGGCGACAAGAGACCCAGTACTTC.

The rearrangement links TRBV19 to TRBJ1-1; D gene uncertain. There are 12 residues in the CDR3. Trimming pared 6 bases from V and 1 base from J, leaving 6 bases between. Germline assignment: CDR1 LNHDA and CDR2 SQIVND (reference sequence). CDR3 nucleotide sequence: TGTGCCAGTAGCTCAGGGAACACTGAAGCTTTCTTT. This gives the protein CASSSGNTEAFF. The full variable domain, rest sourced from reference TRBV19 and TRBJ1-1, is DGGITQSPKYLFRKEGQNVTLSCEQNLNHDAMYWYRQDPGQGLRLIYYSQIVNDFQKGDIAEGYSVSREKKESFPLTVTSAQKNPTAFYLCASSSGNTEAFFGQGTRLTVV.

The J gene is TRBJ2-7, the V gene TRBV5-1; TRBD1 is a possible D gene (6 bases). Germline CDR1 SGHRS, CDR2 YFSETQ. This CDR3 is 14 amino acids long. The V end lost 0 bases, the J end lost 3 bases, and 10 bases lay between the germline ends. CDR3 nucleotide sequence: TGCGCCAGCAGCTTGGCCCGAGGGGGCTACGAGCAGTACTTC. Translated: CASSLARGGYEQYF.

The V gene is TRBV6-5, the J gene TRBJ1-4; D might be TRBD1 (5 bases). The CDR3 consists of 13 residues. The germline V and J ends were trimmed by 6 bases and 6 bases, with 11 bases remaining between them. CDR1 and CDR2 (germline): MNHEY, SVGAGI. The CDR3 loop is CASSGGGYEKLFF. The CDR3 DNA is TGTGCCAGCAGCGGGGGAGGGTATGAAAAACTGTTTTTT.

The V call is TRBV11-2, the J call TRBJ1-3; TRBD1 aligns across 8 bases. Germline V CDR1 and CDR2: SGHAT, FQNNGV. The CDR3 runs to 18 residues. Trimming took 5 bases from V and 0 from J; bases not matched to a gene: 12. CDR3 DNA: TGTGCCAGCAGCGCAGACAGGGGCACATTCATCTCTGGAAACACCATATATTTT. It yields the protein CASSADRGTFISGNTIYF. Using reference TRBV11-2 and TRBJ1-3 for the parts outside the CDR3, the full variable domain is EAGVAQSPRYKIIEKRQSVAFWCNPISGHATLYWYQQILGQGPKLLIQFQNNGVVDDSQLPKDRFSAERLKGVDSTLKIQPAKLEDSAVYLCASSADRGTFISGNTIYFGEGSWLTVV.

The chain's CDR3 is CASSPPHRGQEKLFF. In DNA, the CDR3 is TGTGCCAGTAGTCCCCCCCACAGGGGGCAAGAAAAACTGTTTTTT. V is TRBV19 and J is TRBJ1-4, with 9 bases lining up with TRBD1. This CDR3 is built from 15 residues. In germline, CDR1 is LNHDA, CDR2 SQIVND (reference sequence). Germline trimming cut 5 bases from V and 8 bases from J; bases unmatched to any gene: 9.

The chain has TRBV5-4 and TRBJ1-1; 9 nucleotides agree with TRBD1. CDR3 size: 15 residues. Losses at the gene ends were 3 bases for V and 1 base for J; bases not matched to a gene: 4. The germline gives CDR1 SGHNT, CDR2 YYREEE (reference sequence). CDR3 sequence (DNA): TGTGCCAGCAGCTGGACGGGACAGGGGAACACTGAAGCTTTCTTT. It codes for CASSWTGQGNTEAFF.

The chain joins TRBV28 to TRBJ1-3; 8 positions agree with TRBD1. This CDR3 comprises 15 residues. CDR1 MDHEN and CDR2 SYDVKM come from the germline V gene. V gave up 0 bases and J gave up 6 bases; unmatched junction bases: 4. The CDR3 reads CASSLWAGGENTIYF. CDR3 DNA: TGTGCCAGCAGTTTATGGGCAGGGGGCGAAAACACCATATATTTT.

The chain employs TRBV2 and TRBJ1-1; TRBD1 matches at 11 bases. Unmatched junction bases numbered 5, after V lost 6 bases and J lost 5 bases. Per germline, CDR1 SNHLY and CDR2 FYNNEI. CDR3 length equals 14 residues. CDR3 region: CASRGQGAGTEAFF. The CDR3 region has the DNA TGTGCCAGCAGAGGACAGGGGGCGGGAACTGAAGCTTTCTTT.

The chain joins TRBV4-1 to TRBJ1-1; D uncertain. Germline CDR1 and CDR2: MGHRA and YSYEKL. Trimming shortened V by 1 base and J by 4 bases, and 13 bases separated the two germline ends. The CDR3 totals 15 residues. In DNA, the CDR3 is TGCGCCAGCAGCCAAGTTCCGGGTGAGAGCACTGAAGCTTTCTTT. Residues: CASSQVPGESTEAFF.

The gene calls are TRBV5-1 and TRBJ1-3; possible D gene TRBD1, 6 bases. The V gene lost 7 bases and the J gene lost 2 bases, with 16 bases spanning the gap. Germline CDR1 SGHRS, CDR2 YFSETQ. This CDR3 has 15 residues. The CDR3 DNA reads TGCGCCAGCTCTCTCCGGACAGAGGCTGGAAACACCATATATTTT. Its translation: CASSLRTEAGNTIYF.

The chain recombines TRBV7-8 with TRBJ2-5; the match to TRBD2 covers 14 bases. Losses at the gene ends were 5 bases for V and 10 bases for J; bases not matched to a gene: 12. Germline lookup yields CDR1 SGHVS and CDR2 FQNEAQ. The CDR3 has 16 residues. This chain's CDR3 is CASSQNTGLAGGLQYF. DNA of the CDR3: TGTGCCAGCAGCCAAAATACTGGACTAGCGGGGGGCCTCCAGTACTTC.

The V gene is TRBV28, the J gene TRBJ1-2; the D is unclear. Per the germline V gene, CDR1 is MDHEN and CDR2 is SYDVKM. This CDR3 contains 11 residues. The V and J ends lost 5 bases and 4 bases respectively, with 5 bases between them. CDR3: CASSEGYGYTF. As DNA, the CDR3 is TGTGCCAGCAGTGAGGGCTATGGCTACACCTTC.

This clone occurred once. The gene calls are TRBV3-1 (or the pseudogene TRBV3-2) and TRBJ2-7; D might be TRBD1 (6 bases). V was cut by 5 bases and J by 1 base, with 12 bases left in between. Germline V gene sequence: CDR1 LGHDT, CDR2 YNNKEL (reference sequence). This CDR3 contains 14 residues. This chain's CDR3 is CASSSQGSSYEQYF. The DNA of the CDR3 is TGTGCCAGCAGCTCACAGGGTTCATCCTACGAGCAGTACTTC.

This chain joins TRBV6-5 and TRBJ1-2; D unclear. The CDR3 sequence is 15 residues long. Germline CDR1 reads MNHEY; CDR2 reads SVGAGI. Trimming pared 5 bases from V and 4 bases from J, leaving 17 bases between. The CDR3 DNA is TGTGCCAGCAGTCCGCGGAGGACGCAAAGCTATGGCTACACCTTC. Translated: CASSPRRTQSYGYTF.

This clone has a single count. The rearrangement uses TRBV10-3 and TRBJ2-7; D might be TRBD2 (6 bases). The V gene's germline CDR1 is ENHRY and CDR2 SYGVKD. V was cut by 3 bases and J by 2 bases, with 17 bases left in between. The CDR3 totals 16 residues. This CDR3 reads CAISEPGRKGTYEQYF. The CDR3 DNA is TGTGCCATCAGTGAACCAGGGAGGAAGGGAACCTACGAGCAGTACTTC.

The rearrangement links TRBV10-1 to TRBJ2-3; TRBD1 matches 10 bases. Germline CDR1 WNHNN, CDR2 SYGVQD (reference sequence). Trimming took 3 bases from V and 7 from J; bases not matched to a gene: 7. This CDR3 is 15 amino acids long. The DNA for the CDR3 is TGCGCCAGCAGTGAATGGACAGGGGGTCGGAATACGCAGTATTTT. Its protein is CASSEWTGGRNTQYF.

The chain employs TRBV5-4 and TRBJ2-7, with 8 bases lining up with TRBD1. The CDR3 sequence is 14 residues long. The V gene's germline CDR1 is SGHNT and CDR2 YYREEE (reference sequence). V gave up 2 bases and J gave up 3 bases; unmatched junction bases: 4. CDR3 bases: TGTGCCAGCAGCTTTCGGACAGGGAGCTACGAGCAGTACTTC. Translated, it gives CASSFRTGSYEQYF. Full variable domain (rest looked up from reference TRBV5-4 and TRBJ2-7): ETGVTQSPTHLIKTRGQQVTLRCSSQSGHNTVSWYQQALGQGPQFIFQYYREEENGRGNFPPRFSGLQFPNYSSELNVNALELDDSALYLCASSFRTGSYEQYFGPGTRLTVT.

This chain connects TRBV9 to TRBJ2-3; TRBD2 aligns across 10 bases. V gave up 1 base and J gave up 3 bases; unmatched junction bases: 2. Germline-derived CDR1 and CDR2 are SGDLS and YYNGEE. CDR3 length: 15 amino acids. The CDR3 loop is CASSVLAGATDTQYF. Here the CDR3 DNA reads TGTGCCAGCAGCGTACTAGCGGGGGCGACAGATACGCAGTATTTT.

The V gene is TRBV27, the J gene TRBJ1-1; possibly TRBD1 for D (6 bases). Germline V gene data show CDR1 as MNHEY and CDR2 as SMNVEV (reference sequence). V shed 2 bases and J shed 1 base, with 8 bases lying between them. This CDR3 has 14 amino acids. In nucleotides, the CDR3 is TGTGCCAGCAGTTTAGACAGGAAGAACACTGAAGCTTTCTTT. Translating gives CASSLDRKNTEAFF.

This chain joins TRBV5-1 and TRBJ2-5; 9 nucleotides line up with TRBD1. Germline V gene lookup returns CDR1 SGHRS and CDR2 YFSETQ. J was trimmed by 5 bases and V by 1 base; bases with no gene match: 6. The CDR3 length is 15 residues. CDR3 nucleotides: TGCGCCAGCAGCTTGAATACAGGGGGCGTCGAGACCCAGTACTTC. This codes for CASSLNTGGVETQYF.

The chain uses TRBV9 and TRBJ2-1, with 8 bases aligning to TRBD2. V lost 4 bases, J lost 8 bases, and 14 bases stayed unmatched. The CDR3 is made up of 16 amino acids. From germline, CDR1 is SGDLS and CDR2 YYNGEE. CDR3 nucleotides: TGTGCCAGCAGCCCCCGGGAGGGGCGGGGCTGGGATGAGCAGTTCTTC. Its translation is CASSPREGRGWDEQFF.

The J gene is TRBJ2-2, the V gene TRBV7-8; D is perhaps TRBD2 (6 bases). Germline CDR1 and CDR2: SGHVS and FQNEAQ. CDR3 size: 18 residues. V lost 5 bases, J lost 2 bases, and 21 bases lay in between. The CDR3 DNA reads as TGTGCCAGCAGCGCACGGCCGAGGAGGGACTTTAACACCGGGGAGCTGTTTTTT. It yields the protein CASSARPRRDFNTGELFF.

The V gene is TRBV10-3, the J gene TRBJ1-6, with D possibly TRBD1 on 5 matching bases. The CDR3 sequence is 13 residues long. Germline lookup yields CDR1 ENHRY and CDR2 SYGVKD. Deletions cut 6 bases from V and 5 bases from J, with 8 bases between. The CDR3 protein is CAIRQDNNSPLHF. The CDR3 DNA reads TGTGCCATCAGGCAGGACAATAATTCACCCCTCCACTTT.

V and J are TRBV6-5 and TRBJ1-3, with no clear D. V shed 4 bases and J shed 0 bases, with 13 bases lying between them. Per germline, CDR1 MNHEY and CDR2 SVGAGI. The CDR3 consists of 16 residues. The CDR3 loop is CASSLIYPDSGNTIYF. CDR3 nucleotide sequence: TGTGCCAGCAGTTTAATTTACCCAGACTCTGGAAACACCATATATTTT.

Concerning this clone itself: One junction end does not reproduce the germline sequence, and a read error may be involved. DNA for the CDR3: TGCGCCAGCAGCCAAGATTGGGCCGCGGGAGGGGAAGAGAGCCAGTACTTC. This codes for CASSQDWAAGGEESQYF. This chain links TRBV4-3 with TRBJ2-5, with 9 bases lining up with TRBD2. The CDR3 runs to 17 residues. Germline V gene data show CDR1 as LGHNA and CDR2 as YSLEER.

The chain couples TRBV3-1 (or the pseudogene TRBV3-2) to TRBJ1-2, with TRBD1 matching 7 bases. V dropped 6 bases and J dropped 3; count of bases not matched to a gene: 4. Germline CDR1 reads LGHDT; CDR2 reads YNNKEL (reference sequence). The length of the CDR3 is 13 residues. CDR3 residues: CASSVGQDYGYTF. Written as DNA, the CDR3 is TGTGCCAGCAGTGTCGGACAGGACTATGGCTACACCTTC.